Listed below are T cell receptor beta chains from one sample, sequenced in a study of blood T cell repertoires in COVID-19. Generated by immunoSEQ multiplex PCR, the TCRdb table keeps only in-frame clones and is missing some. There are about 97,000 clones in the sample; just under 90% occur only once, and just over 15% lies in the top ten. Sample: peripheral blood. The receptors shown here come from a human donor in a cohort sampled during active COVID-19. Each CDR3 is given with its conserved first and last residue. Each record gives: clone size, CDR3 length, J gene, V gene, D gene, CDR3 DNA, CDR3 protein. A D gene is named only where the DNA matches it firmly. Clone size is given for some rows only: seen once, a few or many times, or a class if the clone is expanded.

size: .
length: 13
J: TRBJ2-1
V: TRBV2
D: TRBD2
DNA: TGTGCCAGACTAGCGGGAGATACGCATGAGCAGTTCTTC
CDR3: CARLAGDTHEQFF

size: .
length: 16
J: TRBJ2-7
V: TRBV4-2
D: TRBD2
DNA: TGTGCCAGCAGCCAGGGAGCGGGGGGGGCCGCCTACGAGCAGTACTTC
CDR3: CASSQGAGGAAYEQYF

size: .
length: 16
J: TRBJ2-3
V: TRBV7-6
D: TRBD2
DNA: TGTGCCAGCAGCTTAGTCGGGGGAGGGCGCTCAGATACGCAGTATTTT
CDR3: CASSLVGGGRSDTQYF

size: .
length: 20
J: TRBJ2-1
V: TRBV2
D: TRBD2
DNA: TGTGCCAGCAGTGGGCCGAGGGCGGGGGAAACCCTGAGCTCCTACAATGAGCAGTTCTTC
CDR3: CASSGPRAGETLSSYNEQFF

size: .
length: 15
J: TRBJ1-5
V: TRBV2
D: .
DNA: TGTGCCAGCAGGAGACAGGAGGCTAGCAATCAGCCCCAGCATTTT
CDR3: CASRRQEASNQPQHF

size: .
length: 15
J: TRBJ2-7
V: TRBV10-2
D: TRBD1
DNA: TGCGCCAGCAGGTCCACCGGGACAGGCCCTTCCGAGCAGTACTTC
CDR3: CASRSTGTGPSEQYF

size: .
length: 13
J: TRBJ2-3
V: TRBV13
D: .
DNA: TGTGCCAGCAGCCCGGGCGACTCGGGAACGCAGTATTTT
CDR3: CASSPGDSGTQYF

size: .
length: 14
J: TRBJ1-4
V: TRBV5-1
D: .
DNA: TGCGCCAGCAGCTTGGCAGGGTCAAATGAAAAACTGTTTTTT
CDR3: CASSLAGSNEKLFF

size: .
length: 16
J: TRBJ2-2
V: TRBV9
D: TRBD1
DNA: TGTGCCAGCAGCGTAGTCGGGACAGAGAACACCGGGGAGCTGTTTTTT
CDR3: CASSVVGTENTGELFF

size: .
length: 16
J: TRBJ1-2
V: TRBV16
D: TRBD1
DNA: TGTGCCAGCAGCCAATCTGAAACAGGGGGCCAGAATGGCTACACCTTC
CDR3: CASSQSETGGQNGYTF

size: .
length: 15
J: TRBJ2-5
V: TRBV5-1
D: .
DNA: TGCGCCAGCAGCTTGAACGCAGGGAACCAAGAGACCCAGTACTTC
CDR3: CASSLNAGNQETQYF

size: .
length: 15
J: TRBJ2-5
V: TRBV30
D: .
DNA: TGTGCCTGGAGTGTAGTTAGGGAGCAACAAGAGACCCAGTACTTC
CDR3: CAWSVVREQQETQYF

size: .
length: 14
J: TRBJ1-2
V: TRBV14
D: .
DNA: TGTGCCAGCAGCCAAGGCGGGGGGGACTATGGCTACACCTTC
CDR3: CASSQGGGDYGYTF

size: .
length: 15
J: TRBJ1-3
V: TRBV28
D: TRBD1
DNA: TGTGCCAGCAGTGGACAGGGTCTGTCCGGAAACACCATATATTTT
CDR3: CASSGQGLSGNTIYF

size: .
length: 14
J: TRBJ1-4
V: TRBV28
D: TRBD1
DNA: TGTGCCAGCCTTAGGTACAGGGGGAATGAAAAACTGTTTTTT
CDR3: CASLRYRGNEKLFF

size: .
length: 13
J: TRBJ2-6
V: TRBV2
D: .
DNA: TGTGCCAGCAGTCTCTCTGGGGCCAACGTCCTGACTTTC
CDR3: CASSLSGANVLTF

size: .
length: 15
J: TRBJ1-2
V: TRBV30
D: TRBD1
DNA: TGTGCCTGCACATGGGACAGGGGGCTGAGAGATGGCTACACCTTC
CDR3: CACTWDRGLRDGYTF

size: .
length: 15
J: TRBJ1-1
V: TRBV7-9
D: TRBD1
DNA: TGTGCCAGCAGCTTCAGGGGGGTGGAGAACACTGAAGCTTTCTTT
CDR3: CASSFRGVENTEAFF

size: .
length: 17
J: TRBJ2-1
V: TRBV11-3
D: TRBD2
DNA: TGTGCCAGCAGCTTTTCGACTAGCCCGAGGGACTACAATGAGCAGTTCTTC
CDR3: CASSFSTSPRDYNEQFF

size: .
length: 15
J: TRBJ2-7
V: TRBV9
D: TRBD1
DNA: TGTGCCAGCAGCCCAGGACAGGGGGCTGCCTACGAGCAGTACTTC
CDR3: CASSPGQGAAYEQYF

size: .
length: 14
J: TRBJ2-3
V: TRBV6-5
D: TRBD1
DNA: TGTGCCAGCAGCTTTGGACAGGGGGCATATACGCAGTATTTT
CDR3: CASSFGQGAYTQYF

size: once
length: 15
J: TRBJ2-1
V: TRBV6-2/TRBV6-3
D: TRBD2
DNA: TGTGCCAGCAGTCGGGGACTAGCGGGAGTTAGTGAGCAGTTCTTC
CDR3: CASSRGLAGVSEQFF

size: .
length: 15
J: TRBJ2-7
V: TRBV6-6
D: .
DNA: TGTGCCAGCAGTTACTCCTACACAGTTACTTACGAGCAGTACTTC
CDR3: CASSYSYTVTYEQYF

size: .
length: 15
J: TRBJ1-6
V: TRBV7-2
D: TRBD1
DNA: TGTGCCAGCAGCTTAGCCCGGACAGGGAATTCACCCCTCCACTTT
CDR3: CASSLARTGNSPLHF

size: .
length: 12
J: TRBJ1-2
V: TRBV25-1
D: .
DNA: TGTGCCAGCAGTGAATACAGCTATGGCTACACCTTC
CDR3: CASSEYSYGYTF

size: .
length: 15
J: TRBJ2-1
V: TRBV27
D: .
DNA: TGTGCCAGCAGCAGGGTCCCCCCAGACTACAATGAGCAGTTCTTC
CDR3: CASSRVPPDYNEQFF

size: few
length: 14
J: TRBJ2-5
V: TRBV30
D: .
DNA: TGTGCCTGGAGCGTACAGGGAGGGCAAGAGACCCAGTACTTC
CDR3: CAWSVQGGQETQYF

size: .
length: 19
J: TRBJ2-1
V: TRBV7-2
D: TRBD2
DNA: TGTGCCAGCAGCACCTCCCCTAGCGGCCACATTATCTCCTACAATGAGCAGTTCTTC
CDR3: CASSTSPSGHIISYNEQFF

size: .
length: 15
J: TRBJ2-5
V: TRBV24-1
D: .
DNA: TGTGCCACCAGTGACCCGATACAGGTTCCAGAGACCCAGTACTTC
CDR3: CATSDPIQVPETQYF

size: .
length: 17
J: TRBJ1-3
V: TRBV19
D: .
DNA: TGTGCCAGTAGTCCCCCTACAAGGCGACTCTCTGGAAACACCATATATTTT
CDR3: CASSPPTRRLSGNTIYF

size: .
length: 15
J: TRBJ1-1
V: TRBV10-1
D: .
DNA: TGCGCCAGCAGTGAGTCAGCAGGCAGAAACACTGAAGCTTTCTTT
CDR3: CASSESAGRNTEAFF

size: .
length: 18
J: TRBJ2-1
V: TRBV4-1
D: .
DNA: TGCGCCAGCAGCCACCGTCTCCCAGGGGTCGGAGGATACAATGAGCAGTTCTTC
CDR3: CASSHRLPGVGGYNEQFF

size: .
length: 15
J: TRBJ1-1
V: TRBV7-9
D: .
DNA: TGTGCCAGCAGCGTCCATGGGGGCCGGAACACTGAAGCTTTCTTT
CDR3: CASSVHGGRNTEAFF